This TCR beta chain was recorded in a study of T-cell reconstitution after alpha-beta-depleted transplantation in children (dated by TCRdb to 2016 to 2017). About the full investigation: Using TCR repertoire profiling, the study followed T-cell immune reconstitution in a quantitative way in children after TCRalphabeta/CD19-depleted allogeneic hematopoietic cell transplantation.

Only a few counts were recorded for this clonotype. Its antigen remains unidentified. No clone much larger than this one lies a single base away; base qualities are absent. The CDR3 covers 15 residues, taking in both the cysteine and the phenylalanine. Just the 45-base CDR3 DNA is kept, in frame starting at base 1. From the germline V gene, CDR1 is SGHVS and CDR2 is FQNEAQ. The germline ends are 11 bases apart after V is trimmed by 1 base and J by 4 bases. Library creation used PCR. Instrument used: Illumina HiSeq 2500. TCR library preparation used molecular barcoding, with unique molecular identifiers applied to normalize quantification of the TCRbeta repertoire. The public reads were quality trimmed at Q25 with fastp and then assembled into clones with MiXCR by TCRdb, keeping productive beta chains. All rows with the same CDR3 protein become a single entry with the most common DNA and genes. The sample table contains a few hundred thousand distinct CDR3 sequences; only one count was recorded for around 9.6% of them. Roughly a tenth of the sample is taken by the ten largest.

The clonotype was recovered from a human donor who donated a stem cell graft to a child with SCID. The chain is assembled from TRBV7-8 and TRBJ1-5, with the D gene too uncertain to name. This material consisted of PBMCs from the stem cell graft donor, taken from the stem cell graft. The CDR3 here reads CASSLDSGGNQPQHF. The DNA sequence follows: TGTGCCAGCAGCTTAGATTCAGGAGGGAATCAGCCCCAGCATTTT.